This T cell receptor (beta chain) was sequenced in a study of post-analysis software for immune sequencing data. Worth noting for this clonotype: One end of the junction varies from germline; a read error may be responsible.

Unique molecular identifiers were built into the TCR beta cDNA libraries. One entry per CDR3 protein, called by TCRdb with MiXCR from the PCR reads. The sample has hundreds of thousands of distinct CDR3 sequences; roughly 30% are singletons. The TCR sequence derives from a girl aged 10 to 17 with multiple sclerosis. Sequenced material: blood.

The CDR3: CSVEDGVNAEAFF. The CDR3 DNA follows: TGCAGCGTTGAAGATGGAGTGAACGCTGAAGCTTTCTTT. The chain carries TRBV29-1 and TRBJ1-1, with D uncertain. CDR3 length: 13 residues. CDR1 is SQVTM, CDR2 ANQGSEA, per germline.